Reported below is one T cell receptor (beta chain). Which antigen it targets is not known. Qualities for individual bases were not recorded, and no much larger clone is one base off. The V and J ends are trimmed by 3 bases and 7 bases, leaving 16 bases between them. The CDR1 and CDR2 encoded by the germline V gene are SNHLY and FYNNEI. The CDR3 has 15 amino acids, counting the end cysteine and phenylalanine. Only the CDR3 portion is preserved as DNA: 45 bases, with reading frame beginning at the first base. The source of the sample is a study of shared clonotypes between healthy human individuals (dated by TCRdb to the early 2020s). About the study as a whole: Three men and a couple of women, aged 18 to 49 years, made up the cohort. Per donor, leukapheresis produced somewhere between about 0.85 and 9.5 billion PBMCs. To increase sequencing depth and limit assay-specific biases, different laboratories used diverse techniques to prepare libraries and sequence TCR repertoires. The study deeply sequenced blood TCR repertoires of five healthy adults to estimate repertoire size and the extent of clonotype sharing between individuals. For each donor, CD4 naive and CD4 memory were each run on three plates, CD8 naive on two plates, and CD8 memory on one plate.

Using the deep immunoSEQ assay, multiplex PCR amplified TCR CDR3 regions from genomic DNA. Genomic DNA extracted from each cell subset was distributed evenly over all wells of several immunoSEQ 96-well plates, and each plate served as one replicate. For sorted subsets, approximately 190 ng genomic DNA, equal to approximately 30,000 T cell genomes, was loaded into each replicate PCR. The purified libraries were quantified using a Qubit 3.0 fluorometer, sized with a Bioanalyzer 2100, and then quantified again using the KAPA Library Quantification kit. Every immunoSEQ 96-well plate was sequenced on a dedicated single-read 150-cycle Illumina NextSeq 550 flow cell. The published analysis was carried out like this. Because the immunoSEQ output included only junctional sequences and no quality scores, the filtering could not be the same as the filtering used for full-length reads. To assign V/J genes and CDR3, sequences were annotated against IMGT germline references using PyIR, a Python wrapper for IgBLAST v1.9. Any read was removed if the V/J assignment was weak (E-value above 1e-6), the CDR3 was missing, or the read contained stop codons, out-of-frame junctions, or ambiguous translated residues. V3J clonotypes were defined as sequences sharing the same inferred V gene, J gene, and CDR3 amino acid sequence. Percentage overlap between repertoires was computed as shared unique clonotypes divided by the size of the smaller repertoire. Three approaches were used to assess repertoire richness: RTK rarefaction, the Chao1 estimator, and Recon v2.1 estimates of unobserved clonotypes. OLGA was used to compute generation probabilities for all TCRbeta clonotypes that the gDNA method yielded from a handful of donors. Not all clones reach the TCRdb copy of this immuneACCESS table, which keeps in-frame sequences only. Checked studies attribute under half of the gap to unresolved V genes and leave the rest unexplained. V, J and clone size were drawn from that table, and D and trimming were deduced from the DNA. For this sample there are more than 2 million clones; around 95% appear just once. More than 0.1% of the sample is held by the ten biggest clonotypes.

The donors were healthy, HIV-negative adults who had no recently reported acute infections or vaccinations. All donors were Caucasian adults living in Nashville, Tennessee, USA. CD4+ T cells were enriched by magnetic negative selection, after which naive cells were positively selected on CD45RA and the negative fraction was taken as the memory subset. After blood collection by leukapheresis, PBMCs were isolated using Ficoll-Histopaque density gradient centrifugation and then cryopreserved in the vapor phase of liquid nitrogen. Analytical flow cytometry was used to check the purity and quantity of every magnetically sorted T cell population. Genomic DNA was isolated from every sorted fraction and measured by UV absorbance on a Nanodrop 2000c. The study at large found these results: Naive subsets generally had larger estimated clonotype richness than memory subsets did. The genetic and exposure-history diversity represented was limited by the small number of donors. Pairwise subsampling led to the expectation that sequencing depth would affect the degree of clonotype sharing among donors. Sampling was limited to blood, and TCR repertoires in tissue likely differ from TCR repertoires in blood. Approximately 5% of naive CD4, roughly 3.6% of naive CD8, roughly 2.4% of memory CD4, and 0.35% to 0.4% of memory CD8 clonotypes were shared across a few donors. Clonotypes shared by all four sorted-subset donors showed higher generation probabilities than non-shared clonotypes. Incomplete sequencing was indicated by rarefaction of sorted-subset datasets, despite the large sequencing depth.

Sequenced: naive CD4+ T cells sorted from blood. In the paper's terms, the cell subset or site label means: CD45RA+ positively selected. The TCR sequence derives from a man between 18 and 35 years old in good health. The chain was built from TRBV2 and TRBJ1-5, with the D gene too uncertain to name. The CDR3 loop reads CASSDTGVGGQPQHF. The nucleotide sequence reads TGTGCCAGCAGTGACACCGGGGTGGGAGGACAGCCCCAGCATTTT.